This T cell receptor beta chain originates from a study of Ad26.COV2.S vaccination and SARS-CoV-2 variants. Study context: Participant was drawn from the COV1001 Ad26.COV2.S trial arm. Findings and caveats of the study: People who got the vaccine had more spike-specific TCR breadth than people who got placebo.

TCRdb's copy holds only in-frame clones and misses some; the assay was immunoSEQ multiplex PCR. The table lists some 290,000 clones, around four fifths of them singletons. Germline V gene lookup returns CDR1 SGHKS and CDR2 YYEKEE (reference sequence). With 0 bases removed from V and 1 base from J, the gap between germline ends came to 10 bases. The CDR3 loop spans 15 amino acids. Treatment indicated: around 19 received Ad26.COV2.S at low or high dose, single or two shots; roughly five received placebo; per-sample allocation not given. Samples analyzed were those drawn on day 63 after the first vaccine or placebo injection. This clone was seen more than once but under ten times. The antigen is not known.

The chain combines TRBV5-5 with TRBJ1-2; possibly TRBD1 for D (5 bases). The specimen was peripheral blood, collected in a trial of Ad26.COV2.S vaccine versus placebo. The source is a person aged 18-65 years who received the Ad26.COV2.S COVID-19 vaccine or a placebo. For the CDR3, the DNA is TGTGCCAGCAGCTTGGGCCCAGGGAGTAACTATGGCTACACCTTC. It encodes CASSLGPGSNYGYTF.